These T cell receptor beta chains were read from a single sample in a study of CXCR3-negative and CXCR3-positive naive CD8 T cells. TCRdb re-analyzed the 5' RACE reads; it lists each CDR3 protein once, without DNA. The sample table includes 140,000 to 150,000 distinct CDR3 sequences. Sequencing input: naive CXCR3+ CD8+ T cells from blood. These receptors originate from a human donor in good health. Some clones in this sample may be carry-over from other donors' samples. Both conserved end residues are part of each CDR3.

V gene	J gene	CDR3 protein
TRBV30	TRBJ2-7	CAWKYREEQYF
TRBV28	TRBJ2-5	CASSKSTGAETQYF
TRBV20-1	TRBJ2-5	CSARGRGLETQYF
TRBV5-1	TRBJ2-7	CASSPSDRNYEQYF
TRBV10-3	TRBJ2-5	CAISEGPNQETQYF
TRBV30	TRBJ2-1	CAWSGGQGSNEQFF
TRBV4-3	TRBJ1-2	CASSQDLTGGGYGYTF
TRBV29-1	TRBJ2-1	CSAQAGTYNEQFF
TRBV7-9	TRBJ1-2	CASSSFGGNDGYTF
TRBV6-6	TRBJ2-3	CASSFSTSGGRDTQYF
TRBV28	TRBJ2-1	CASSPNYHFNSGSSYNEQFF
TRBV4-2	TRBJ2-7	CASSQNRDSSYEQYF
TRBV13	TRBJ2-5	CASSGTSGSVETQYF
TRBV21-1	TRBJ1-5	CASWTDRLPQHF
TRBV7-6	TRBJ2-7	CASSFSGRNSEQYF
TRBV14	TRBJ2-1	CASSPRGVAGLEQFF
TRBV3-1	TRBJ2-4	CASSQDMGLEGAKNIQYF
TRBV29-1	TRBJ2-2	CSVEGRVTSGDTGELFF
TRBV7-2	TRBJ2-1	CASRISGDNEQFF
TRBV10-3	TRBJ2-5	CAISESLGETQYF
TRBV5-6	TRBJ2-2	CASSWGLAGGNTGELFF
TRBV6-5	TRBJ2-1	CASSPPRSSRGNNEQFF
TRBV27	TRBJ2-5	CASSALLEMRETQYF
TRBV7-9	TRBJ2-7	CASSLPGAFKQYF
TRBV13	TRBJ2-3	CASSLDQEADTQYF
TRBV3-1	TRBJ2-3	CASSPILTDTQYF
TRBV28	TRBJ1-2	CASSLYLSQSDGYTF
TRBV29-1	TRBJ1-1	CSVESQPNTEAFF